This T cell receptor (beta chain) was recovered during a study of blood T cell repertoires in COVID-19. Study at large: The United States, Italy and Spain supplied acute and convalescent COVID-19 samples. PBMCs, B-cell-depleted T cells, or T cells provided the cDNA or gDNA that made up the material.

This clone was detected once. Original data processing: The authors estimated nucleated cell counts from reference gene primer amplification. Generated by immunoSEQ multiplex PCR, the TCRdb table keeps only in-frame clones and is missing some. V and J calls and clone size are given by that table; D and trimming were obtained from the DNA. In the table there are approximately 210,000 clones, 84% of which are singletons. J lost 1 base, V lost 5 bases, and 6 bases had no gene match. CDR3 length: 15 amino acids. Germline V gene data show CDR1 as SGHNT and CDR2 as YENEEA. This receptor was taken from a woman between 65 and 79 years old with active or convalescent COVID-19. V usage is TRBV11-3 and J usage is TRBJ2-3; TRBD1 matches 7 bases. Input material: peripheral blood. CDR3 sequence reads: CASSDGQVGTDTQYF. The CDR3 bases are TGTGCCAGCAGCGACGGACAGGTCGGCACAGATACGCAGTATTTT.